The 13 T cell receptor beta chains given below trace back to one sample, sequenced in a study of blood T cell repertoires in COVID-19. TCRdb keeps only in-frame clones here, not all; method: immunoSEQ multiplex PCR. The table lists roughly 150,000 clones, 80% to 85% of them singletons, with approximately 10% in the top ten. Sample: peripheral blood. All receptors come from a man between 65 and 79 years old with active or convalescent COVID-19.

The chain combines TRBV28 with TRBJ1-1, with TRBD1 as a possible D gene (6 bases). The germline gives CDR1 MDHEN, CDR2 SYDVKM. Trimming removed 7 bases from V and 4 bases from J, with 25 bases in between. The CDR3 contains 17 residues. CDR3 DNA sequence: TGTGCCAGCATTAAAGGGAGGGCACAGGGTTTCGGCACTGAAGCTTTCTTT. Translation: CASIKGRAQGFGTEAFF.

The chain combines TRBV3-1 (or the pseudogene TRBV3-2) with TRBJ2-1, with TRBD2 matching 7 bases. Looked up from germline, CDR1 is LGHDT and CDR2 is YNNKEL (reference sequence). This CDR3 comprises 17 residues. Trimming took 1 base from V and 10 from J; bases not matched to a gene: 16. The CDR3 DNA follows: TGTGCCAGCAGCCAAGGGGTGGGGGGGACCCTGAGCGGAGAGCAGTTCTTC. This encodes CASSQGVGGTLSGEQFF.

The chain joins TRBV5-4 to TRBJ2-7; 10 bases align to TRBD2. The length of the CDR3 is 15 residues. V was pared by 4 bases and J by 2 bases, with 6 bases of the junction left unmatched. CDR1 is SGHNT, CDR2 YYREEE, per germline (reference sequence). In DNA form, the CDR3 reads TGTGCCAGCAGCCCTACTAGCGGGGAAGCCTACGAGCAGTACTTC. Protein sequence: CASSPTSGEAYEQYF. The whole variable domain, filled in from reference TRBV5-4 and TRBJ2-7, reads ETGVTQSPTHLIKTRGQQVTLRCSSQSGHNTVSWYQQALGQGPQFIFQYYREEENGRGNFPPRFSGLQFPNYSSELNVNALELDDSALYLCASSPTSGEAYEQYFGPGTRLTVT.

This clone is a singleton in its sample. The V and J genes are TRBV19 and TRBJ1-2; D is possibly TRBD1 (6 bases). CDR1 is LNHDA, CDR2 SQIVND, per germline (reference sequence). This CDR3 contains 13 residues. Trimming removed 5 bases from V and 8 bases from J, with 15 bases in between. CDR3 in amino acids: CASSRTGPLGYTF. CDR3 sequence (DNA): TGTGCCAGTAGTCGAACAGGGCCGCTGGGCTACACCTTC.

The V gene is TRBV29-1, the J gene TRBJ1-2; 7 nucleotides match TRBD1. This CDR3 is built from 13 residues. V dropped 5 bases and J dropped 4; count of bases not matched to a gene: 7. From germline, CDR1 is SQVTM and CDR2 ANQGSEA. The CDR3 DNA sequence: TGCAGCGTTTGTCCAGGGGGATCCTATGGCTACACCTTC. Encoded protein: CSVCPGGSYGYTF.

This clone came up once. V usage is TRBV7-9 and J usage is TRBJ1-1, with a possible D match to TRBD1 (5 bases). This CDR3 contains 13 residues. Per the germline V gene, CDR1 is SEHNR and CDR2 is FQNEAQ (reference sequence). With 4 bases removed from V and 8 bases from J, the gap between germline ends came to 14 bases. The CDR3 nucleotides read TGTGCCAGCAGCTCCCTGGCGGGGGGAGAAGCTTTCTTT. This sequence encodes CASSSLAGGEAFF.

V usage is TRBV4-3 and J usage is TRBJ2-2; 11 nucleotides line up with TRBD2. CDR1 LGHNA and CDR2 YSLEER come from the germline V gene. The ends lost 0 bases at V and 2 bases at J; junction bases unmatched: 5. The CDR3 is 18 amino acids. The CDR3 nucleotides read TGCGCCAGCAGCCAAGAATTACTAGCGGGGGTTAACACCGGGGAGCTGTTTTTT. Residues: CASSQELLAGVNTGELFF.

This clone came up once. CDR3 DNA sequence: TGTGCCAGCTCACCACGGCTAGCGGGAGTAGGTGCCGGGGAGCTGTTTTTT. Its protein is CASSPRLAGVGAGELFF. The chain uses TRBV18 and TRBJ2-2; the match to TRBD2 covers 10 bases. Germline CDR1 reads KGHSH; CDR2 reads LQKENI. The ends lost 1 base at V and 6 bases at J; junction bases unmatched: 8. This CDR3 comprises 17 residues.

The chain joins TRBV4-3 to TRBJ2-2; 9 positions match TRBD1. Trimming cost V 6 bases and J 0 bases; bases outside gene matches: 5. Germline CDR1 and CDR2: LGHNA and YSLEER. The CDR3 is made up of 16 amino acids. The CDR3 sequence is CASRLQGAANTGELFF. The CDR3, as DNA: TGCGCCAGCAGGCTACAGGGGGCCGCGAACACCGGGGAGCTGTTTTTT.

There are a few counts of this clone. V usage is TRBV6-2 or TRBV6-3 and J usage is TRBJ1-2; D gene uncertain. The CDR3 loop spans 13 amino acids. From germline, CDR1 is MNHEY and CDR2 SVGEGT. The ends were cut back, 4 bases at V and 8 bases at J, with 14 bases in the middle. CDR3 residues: CASSSLRVYGYTF. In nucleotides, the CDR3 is TGTGCCAGCAGTTCCCTCCGGGTTTACGGCTACACCTTC.

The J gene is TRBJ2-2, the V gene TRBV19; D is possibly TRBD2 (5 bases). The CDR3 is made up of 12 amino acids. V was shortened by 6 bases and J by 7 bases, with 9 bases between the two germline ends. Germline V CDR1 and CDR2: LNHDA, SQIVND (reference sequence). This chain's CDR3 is CASSFRGGELFF. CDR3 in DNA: TGTGCCAGTAGCTTCCGGGGCGGGGAGCTGTTTTTT.

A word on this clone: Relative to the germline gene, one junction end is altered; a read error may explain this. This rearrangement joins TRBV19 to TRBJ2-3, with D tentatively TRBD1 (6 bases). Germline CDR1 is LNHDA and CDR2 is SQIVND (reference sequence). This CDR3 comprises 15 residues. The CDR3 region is CASSNRAVSTDTQYF. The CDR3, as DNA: TGTGCCAGCAGTAACAGGGCCGTTAGCACAGATACGCAGTATTTT.

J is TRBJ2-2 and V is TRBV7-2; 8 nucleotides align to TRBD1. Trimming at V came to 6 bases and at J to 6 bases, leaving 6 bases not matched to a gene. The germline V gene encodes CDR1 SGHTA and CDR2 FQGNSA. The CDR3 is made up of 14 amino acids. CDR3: CASRITGGPGELFF. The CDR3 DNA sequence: TGTGCCAGCAGAATCACAGGGGGGCCCGGGGAGCTGTTTTTT.